This T cell receptor (beta chain) is drawn from a study of CD8+CD57+ T cells in acquired aplastic anemia. Study context: On average, sorted CD4+ and CD8+ cells gave about 2.9 ug of DNA. Healthy donor sequencing depth: 9.5 million to 10.8 million CD4+, some 12 million CD8+ reads. General observations from the study: Patients and controls were found to share about 31 CD8+ CDR3 sequences. Patients and controls had CD8+ Simpson's diversity values that were not significantly distinct.

CDR3 and TCR beta VDJ profiling relied on genomic DNA as the template. TCRdb analysed the reads with MiXCR anew, one entry per CDR3 protein. The sample consists of approximately 98,000 distinct CDR3 sequences, roughly 51% of them appearing once. With respect to this clonotype: Its antigen is not known.

The receptor's source is a human donor in good health, serving as a control. Sequencing was done on a sample of sorted CD4+, CD8+, or CD8+CD57+ T cells (not recorded which) from PBMCs.

The CDR3 protein is CATSKVYNEQFF. The CDR3 DNA is TGTGCCACCAGCAAGGTTTACAATGAGCAGTTCTTC. The rearrangement links TRBV15 to TRBJ2-1; D is unresolved. The CDR3 contains 12 residues. V was pared by 4 bases and J by 4 bases, with 5 bases between. Germline CDR1 and CDR2: LNHNV and YYDKDF (reference sequence).